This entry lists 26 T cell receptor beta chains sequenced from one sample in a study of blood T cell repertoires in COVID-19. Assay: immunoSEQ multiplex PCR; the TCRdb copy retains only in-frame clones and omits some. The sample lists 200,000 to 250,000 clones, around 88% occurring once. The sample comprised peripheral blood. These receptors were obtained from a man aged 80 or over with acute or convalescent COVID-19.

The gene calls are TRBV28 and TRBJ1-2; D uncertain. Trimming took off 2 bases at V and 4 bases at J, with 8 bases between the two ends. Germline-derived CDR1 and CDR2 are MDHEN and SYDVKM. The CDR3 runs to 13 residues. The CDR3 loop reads CASSLEQIYGYTF. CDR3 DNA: TGTGCCAGCAGTTTAGAACAGATCTATGGCTACACCTTC.

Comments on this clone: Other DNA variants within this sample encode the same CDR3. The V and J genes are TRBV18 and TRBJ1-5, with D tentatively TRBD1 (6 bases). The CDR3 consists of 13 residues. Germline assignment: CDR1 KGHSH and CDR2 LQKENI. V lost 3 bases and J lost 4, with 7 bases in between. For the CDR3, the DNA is TGTGCCAGCTCACCTGGACAGAATCAGCCCCAGCATTTT. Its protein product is CASSPGQNQPQHF.

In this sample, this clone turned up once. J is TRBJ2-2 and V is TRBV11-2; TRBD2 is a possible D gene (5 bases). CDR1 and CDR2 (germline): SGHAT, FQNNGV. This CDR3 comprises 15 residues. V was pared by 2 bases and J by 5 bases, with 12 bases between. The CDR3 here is CASSLILEVTGELFF. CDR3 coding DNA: TGTGCCAGCAGCTTAATCCTGGAGGTTACCGGGGAGCTGTTTTTT.

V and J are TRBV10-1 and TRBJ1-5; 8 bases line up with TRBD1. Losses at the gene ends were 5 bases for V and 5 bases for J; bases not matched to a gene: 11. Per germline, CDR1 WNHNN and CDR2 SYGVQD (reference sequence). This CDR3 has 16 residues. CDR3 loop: CASSLPGQEKDQPQHF. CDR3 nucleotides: TGCGCCAGCAGTTTACCGGGACAGGAAAAAGATCAGCCCCAGCATTTT.

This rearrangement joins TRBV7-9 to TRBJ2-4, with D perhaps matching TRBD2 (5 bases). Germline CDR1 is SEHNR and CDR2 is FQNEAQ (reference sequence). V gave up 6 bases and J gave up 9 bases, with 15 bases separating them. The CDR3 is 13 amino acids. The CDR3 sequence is CASSQAWTGIQYF. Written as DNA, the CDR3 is TGTGCCAGCAGTCAAGCATGGACTGGCATTCAGTACTTC. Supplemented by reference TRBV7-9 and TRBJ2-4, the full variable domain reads DTGVSQNPRHKITKRGQNVTFRCDPISEHNRLYWYRQTLGQGPEFLTYFQNEAQLEKSRLLSDRFSAERPKGSFSTLEIQRTEQGDSAMYLCASSQAWTGIQYFGAGTRLSVL.

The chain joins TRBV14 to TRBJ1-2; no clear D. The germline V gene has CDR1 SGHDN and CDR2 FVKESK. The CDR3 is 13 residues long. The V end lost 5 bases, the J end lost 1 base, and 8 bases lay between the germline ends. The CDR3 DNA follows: TGTGCCAGCAGCGTTCAAATTAACTATGGCTACACCTTC. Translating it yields CASSVQINYGYTF.

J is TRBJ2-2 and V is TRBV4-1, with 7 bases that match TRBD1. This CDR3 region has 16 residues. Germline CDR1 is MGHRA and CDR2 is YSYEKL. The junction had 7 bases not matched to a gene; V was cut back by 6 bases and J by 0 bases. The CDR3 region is CASRSAGGANTGELFF. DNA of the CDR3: TGCGCCAGCAGGTCGGCAGGGGGTGCGAACACCGGGGAGCTGTTTTTT.

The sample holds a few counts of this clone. The CDR3 spells CASSPHPPRLDRVGELFF. DNA for the CDR3: TGTGCCAGCAGCCCCCACCCGCCACGACTAGATAGGGTCGGGGAGCTGTTTTTT. The genes are TRBV7-3 and TRBJ2-2; possible D gene TRBD2, 6 bases. Germline assignment: CDR1 SGHTA and CDR2 FQGTGA. CDR3 size: 18 residues. Trimming took off 5 bases at V and 7 bases at J, with 26 bases between the two ends.

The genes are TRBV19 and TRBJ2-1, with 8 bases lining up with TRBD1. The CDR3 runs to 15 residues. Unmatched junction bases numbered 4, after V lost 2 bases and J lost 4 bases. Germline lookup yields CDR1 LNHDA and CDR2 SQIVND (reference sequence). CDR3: CASSITRQGYNEQFF. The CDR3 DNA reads TGTGCCAGTAGTATAACGAGACAGGGGTACAATGAGCAGTTCTTC.

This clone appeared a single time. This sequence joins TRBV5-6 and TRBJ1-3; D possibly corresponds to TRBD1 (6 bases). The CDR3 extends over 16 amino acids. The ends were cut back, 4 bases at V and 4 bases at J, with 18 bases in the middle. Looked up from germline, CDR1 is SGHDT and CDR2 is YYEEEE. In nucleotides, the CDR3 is TGTGCCAGCAGCCCACGGCGGGGGGCAGGGGGAAACACCATATATTTT. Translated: CASSPRRGAGGNTIYF.

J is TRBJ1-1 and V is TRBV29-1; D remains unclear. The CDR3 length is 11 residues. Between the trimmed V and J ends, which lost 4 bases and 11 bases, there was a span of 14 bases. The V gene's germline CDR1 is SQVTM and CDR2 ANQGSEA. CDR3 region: CSVVRSSWAFF. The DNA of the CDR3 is TGCAGCGTTGTCAGGTCGAGTTGGGCTTTCTTT.

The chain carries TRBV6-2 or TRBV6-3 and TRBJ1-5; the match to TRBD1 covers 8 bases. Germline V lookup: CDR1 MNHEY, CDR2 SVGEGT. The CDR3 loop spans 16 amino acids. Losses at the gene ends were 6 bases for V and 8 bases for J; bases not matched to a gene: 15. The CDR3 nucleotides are TGTGCCAGCAGCCCTGACAGGGGCTCATTACAGGAGCCCCAGCATTTT. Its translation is CASSPDRGSLQEPQHF.

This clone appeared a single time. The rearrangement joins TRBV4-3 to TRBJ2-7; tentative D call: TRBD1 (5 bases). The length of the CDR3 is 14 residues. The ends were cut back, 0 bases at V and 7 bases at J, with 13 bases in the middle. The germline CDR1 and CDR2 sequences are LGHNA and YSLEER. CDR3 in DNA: TGCGCCAGCAGCCAAGATTTTCGTAGGGGAGAGCAGTACTTC. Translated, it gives CASSQDFRRGEQYF.

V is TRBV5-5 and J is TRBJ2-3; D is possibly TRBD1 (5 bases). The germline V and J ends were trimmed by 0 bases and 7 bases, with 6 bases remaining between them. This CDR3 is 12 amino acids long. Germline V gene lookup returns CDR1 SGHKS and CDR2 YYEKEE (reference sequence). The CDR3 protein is CASSLGQNTQYF. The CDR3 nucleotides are TGTGCCAGCAGCTTGGGACAGAATACGCAGTATTTT. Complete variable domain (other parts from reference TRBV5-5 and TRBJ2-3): DAGVTQSPTHLIKTRGQQVTLRCSPISGHKSVSWYQQVLGQGPQFIFQYYEKEERGRGNFPDRFSARQFPNYSSELNVNALLLGDSALYLCASSLGQNTQYFGPGTRLTVL.

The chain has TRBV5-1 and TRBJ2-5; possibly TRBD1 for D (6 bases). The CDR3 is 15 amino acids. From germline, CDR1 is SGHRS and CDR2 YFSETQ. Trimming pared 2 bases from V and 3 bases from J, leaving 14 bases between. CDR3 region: CASSLSQGLEETQYF. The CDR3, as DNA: TGCGCCAGCAGCTTATCCCAGGGGTTGGAAGAGACCCAGTACTTC.

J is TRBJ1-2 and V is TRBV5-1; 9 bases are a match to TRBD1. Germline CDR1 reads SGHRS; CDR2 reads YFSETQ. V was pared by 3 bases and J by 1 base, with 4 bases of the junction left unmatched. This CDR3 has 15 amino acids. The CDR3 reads CASSWTGADNYGYTF. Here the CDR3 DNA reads TGCGCCAGCAGCTGGACAGGGGCGGATAACTATGGCTACACCTTC.

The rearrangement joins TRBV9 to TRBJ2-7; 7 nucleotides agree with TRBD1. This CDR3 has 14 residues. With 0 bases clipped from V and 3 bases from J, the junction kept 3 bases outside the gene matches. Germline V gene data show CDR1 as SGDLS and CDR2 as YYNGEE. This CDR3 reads CASSVEGQSYEQYF. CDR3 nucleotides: TGTGCCAGCAGCGTAGAGGGACAGAGCTACGAGCAGTACTTC.

CDR3 amino acids: CASSLGGPGTGDRGYTF. For the CDR3, the DNA is TGTGCCAGCAGCTTAGGGGGTCCCGGGACAGGGGATCGTGGCTACACCTTC. The V gene is TRBV7-2, the J gene TRBJ1-2, with TRBD1 identical over 10 bases. This CDR3 has 17 amino acids. Germline assignment: CDR1 SGHTA and CDR2 FQGNSA. The J segment lost 7 bases and the V segment lost 1 base, leaving 12 bases of the junction unmatched. The complete variable domain, with remaining parts taken from reference TRBV7-2 and TRBJ1-2, reads GAGVSQSPSNKVTEKGKDVELRCDPISGHTALYWYRQSLGQGLEFLIYFQGNSAPDKSGLPSDRFSAERTGGSVSTLTIQRTQQEDSAVYLCASSLGGPGTGDRGYTFGSGTRLTVV.

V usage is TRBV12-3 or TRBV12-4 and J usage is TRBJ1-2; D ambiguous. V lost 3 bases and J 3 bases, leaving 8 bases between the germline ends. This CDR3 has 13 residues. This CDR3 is CASSLSTDYGYTF. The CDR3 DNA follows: TGTGCCAGCAGTTTGTCCACTGACTATGGCTACACCTTC.

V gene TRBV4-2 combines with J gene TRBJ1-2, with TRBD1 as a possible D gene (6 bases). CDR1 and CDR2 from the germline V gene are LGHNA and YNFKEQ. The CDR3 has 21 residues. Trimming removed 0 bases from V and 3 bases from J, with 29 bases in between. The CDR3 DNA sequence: TGTGCCAGCAGCCAAGATTCGTCGGTTCCAAGGACAGCCGGGCGGGACTATGGCTACACCTTC. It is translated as CASSQDSSVPRTAGRDYGYTF.

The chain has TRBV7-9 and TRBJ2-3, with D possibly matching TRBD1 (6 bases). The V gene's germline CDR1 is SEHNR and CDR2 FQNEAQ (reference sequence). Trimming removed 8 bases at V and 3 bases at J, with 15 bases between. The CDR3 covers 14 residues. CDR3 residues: CASGLRQATDTQYF. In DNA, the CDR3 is TGTGCCAGCGGTTTAAGACAGGCGACAGATACGCAGTATTTT.

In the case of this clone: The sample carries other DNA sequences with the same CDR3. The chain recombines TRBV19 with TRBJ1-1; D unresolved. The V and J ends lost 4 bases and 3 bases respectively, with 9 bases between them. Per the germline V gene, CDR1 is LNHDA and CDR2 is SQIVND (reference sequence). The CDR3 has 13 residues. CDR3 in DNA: TGTGCCAGTAGTAGCACCGGGGACACTGAAGCTTTCTTT. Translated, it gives CASSSTGDTEAFF.

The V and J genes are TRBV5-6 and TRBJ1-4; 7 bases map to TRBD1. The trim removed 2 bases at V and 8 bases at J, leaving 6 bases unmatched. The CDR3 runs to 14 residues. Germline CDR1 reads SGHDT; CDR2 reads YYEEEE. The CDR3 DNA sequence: TGTGCCAGCAGCTTACGACAGGGTGGGGAAAAACTGTTTTTT. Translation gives CASSLRQGGEKLFF.

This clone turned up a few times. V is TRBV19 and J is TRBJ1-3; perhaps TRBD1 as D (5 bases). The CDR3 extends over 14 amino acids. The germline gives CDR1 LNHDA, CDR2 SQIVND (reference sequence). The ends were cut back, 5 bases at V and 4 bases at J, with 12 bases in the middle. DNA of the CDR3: TGTGCCAGTAGTCCCGTCCGGACAGGAAACACCATATATTTT. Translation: CASSPVRTGNTIYF.

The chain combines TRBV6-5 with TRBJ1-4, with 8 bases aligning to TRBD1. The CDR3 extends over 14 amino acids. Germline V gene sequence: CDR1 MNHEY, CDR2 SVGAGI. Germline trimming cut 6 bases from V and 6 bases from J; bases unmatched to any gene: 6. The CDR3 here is CASSSTGGDEKLFF. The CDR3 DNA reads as TGTGCCAGCAGCTCTACAGGGGGAGATGAAAAACTGTTTTTT.

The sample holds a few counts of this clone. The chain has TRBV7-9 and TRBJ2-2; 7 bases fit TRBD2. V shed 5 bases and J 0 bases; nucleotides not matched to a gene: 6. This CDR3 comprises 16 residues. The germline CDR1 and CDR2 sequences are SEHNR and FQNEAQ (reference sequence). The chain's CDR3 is CASSPFGGANTGELFF. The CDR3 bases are TGTGCCAGCAGCCCATTTGGGGGGGCGAACACCGGGGAGCTGTTTTTT.